These 15 T cell receptor beta chains share one sample of origin, sequenced in a study of blood T cells in healthy people across ages. A J-beta primer mix and a sample-barcoded 5' primer were used in a second PCR of roughly 7 to 12 cycles. Each CDR3 protein is one row after TCRdb ran MiXCR on the 5' RACE reads. This table holds about 780,000 distinct CDR3 sequences, around 50% found once. Sequences were obtained from blood. The receptors stem from an elderly man in good health.

The chain combines TRBV28 with TRBJ1-2; D is perhaps TRBD1 (6 bases). The CDR3 has 15 amino acids. Trimming cost V 2 bases and J 7 bases, with 17 bases left between them. Germline V CDR1 and CDR2: MDHEN, SYDVKM. The CDR3 nucleotides read TGTGCCAGCAGTTTAATGGGAGGGACATCGGCTGGCTACACCTTC. Translation: CASSLMGGTSAGYTF.

Details on this clonotype: This sequence may be a read error, since a much larger clone differs from it by one base. This chain uses TRBV11-2 with TRBJ2-3, with D perhaps TRBD1 (5 bases). Trimming left V 3 bases short and J 1 base short, with 11 bases between. The CDR3 length is 15 residues. Germline CDR1 SGHAT, CDR2 FQNNGV. The CDR3 DNA follows: TGTGCCAGCAGCTTTAGGGGTGACGGCACAGATACGCAGTATTTT. Amino acid sequence: CASSFRGDGTDTQYF.

The chain recombines TRBV6-6 with TRBJ2-5; 7 positions match TRBD1. V shed 6 bases and J 2 bases; nucleotides not matched to a gene: 9. The CDR3 has 15 residues. Per germline, CDR1 MNHNY and CDR2 SVGAGI (reference sequence). DNA of the CDR3: TGTGCCAGCAGACCCGGACAGGTCGTACAAGAGACCCAGTACTTC. This sequence encodes CASRPGQVVQETQYF.

Notes on this clonotype: One junction end does not reproduce the germline sequence, and a read error may be involved. The chain couples TRBV7-7 to TRBJ2-7, with 8 bases identical to TRBD2. The end of the DNA fits TRBJ2-5 better, so the J call may be wrong. The CDR3 has 15 amino acids. Germline lookup yields CDR1 SSHAT and CDR2 FNYEAQ (reference sequence). The CDR3 protein is CASSPGGGYSGTQYF. DNA of the CDR3: TGTGCTAGCAGCCCGGGAGGGGGGTATAGTGGGACCCAGTACTTC.

The CDR3 DNA reads TGTGCCAGCAGCCCTAGGTGGACAGGGGGTGGCTACACCTTC. The encoded protein is CASSPRWTGGGYTF. The rearrangement uses TRBV7-2 and TRBJ1-2; 10 bases line up with TRBD1. The V and J ends lost 5 bases and 7 bases, in that order; junction bases with no gene match: 7. CDR3 length: 14 amino acids. From germline, CDR1 is SGHTA and CDR2 FQGNSA.

With regard to this clonotype: Since a much larger clone is just one base distant, this may be a read error. The DNA of the CDR3 is TGCAGTGCTCTTAACCCCTGCCCCTCCTACAATGAGCAGTTCTTC. The encoded protein is CSALNPCPSYNEQFF. The V call is TRBV20-1, the J call TRBJ2-1; D gene unclear. Germline V CDR1 and CDR2: DFQATT, SNEGSKA (reference sequence). V lost 5 bases, J lost 0 bases, and 14 bases lay in between. The length of the CDR3 is 15 residues.

The rearrangement links TRBV4-2 to TRBJ2-1; D may be TRBD2 (6 bases). The germline V and J ends were trimmed by 6 bases and 6 bases, with 18 bases remaining between them. The CDR3 runs to 15 residues. CDR1 is LGHNA and CDR2 is YNFKEQ in the germline V gene. In DNA, the CDR3 is TGTGCCAGCAGGCGGGACTCCCGACCGTCCAATGAGCAGTTCTTC. Translated: CASRRDSRPSNEQFF.

The genes are TRBV7-9 and TRBJ1-4; 11 bases are a match to TRBD1. With 2 bases clipped from V and 8 bases from J, the junction kept 1 base outside the gene matches. The germline V gene encodes CDR1 SEHNR and CDR2 FQNEAQ (reference sequence). The CDR3 sequence is 14 residues long. The CDR3 DNA sequence: TGTGCCAGCAGCTTATGGACAGGGGGCGAAAAACTGTTTTTT. Its protein product is CASSLWTGGEKLFF.

This clonotype was recorded at least ten times. The chain combines TRBV7-7 with TRBJ2-5, with 13 positions matching TRBD2. After removal of 2 bases from V and 5 bases from J, the junction contained 5 bases not matched to a gene. CDR1 and CDR2 (germline): SSHAT, FNYEAQ (reference sequence). This CDR3 region has 16 residues. The CDR3 is CASSLTGLAGVETQYF. The DNA for the CDR3 is TGTGCCAGCAGCTTAACCGGACTAGCGGGAGTTGAGACCCAGTACTTC.

The chain links TRBV5-1 to TRBJ1-1; D gene uncertain. CDR1 and CDR2 from the germline V gene are SGHRS and YFSETQ. This CDR3 has 14 amino acids. V was clipped by 0 bases and J by 1 base, with 7 bases between them. The chain's CDR3 is CASSLEDQNTEAFF. CDR3 bases: TGCGCCAGCAGCTTGGAAGACCAGAACACTGAAGCTTTCTTT.

V is TRBV12-3 or TRBV12-4 and J is TRBJ2-4; D is unresolved. The J call may be faulty, since TRBJ2-7 better matches the DNA end. CDR3 length equals 15 residues. CDR3 region: CASSSTHTGPLEQYF. In DNA form, the CDR3 reads TGTGCCAGCAGTTCCACACACACCGGTCCGCTCGAGCAGTACTTC.

This chain links TRBV29-1 with TRBJ1-1, with unresolved D. V lost 0 bases to trimming and J lost 11 bases, with 16 bases between them. The CDR3 is 13 amino acids. The germline CDR1 and CDR2 sequences are SQVTM and ANQGSEA. The CDR3 bases are TGCAGCGTTGAAGATCTCGACGGACCAGAGGCTTTCTTT. Amino acids: CSVEDLDGPEAFF.

The chain has TRBV11-3 and TRBJ1-1; 9 positions match TRBD1. This CDR3 is 15 amino acids long. With 2 bases clipped from V and 1 base from J, the junction kept 2 bases outside the gene matches. Germline CDR1 reads SGHNT; CDR2 reads YENEEA. Here the CDR3 reads CASSLTTGGNTEAFF. The CDR3 coding sequence is TGTGCCAGCAGCTTAACGACAGGGGGGAACACTGAAGCTTTCTTT.

This clonotype occurred a few times. The chain is built from TRBV5-4 and TRBJ2-3; 10 bases are a match to TRBD2. Trimming took 5 bases from V and 3 from J; bases not matched to a gene: 3. This CDR3 region has 14 residues. CDR1 SGHNT and CDR2 YYREEE come from the germline V gene (reference sequence). The CDR3 here is CASREGLATDTQYF. The CDR3 nucleotides are TGTGCCAGCAGGGAGGGACTAGCGACAGATACGCAGTATTTT.

Of note for this clonotype: A much bigger clone sits one base away, suggesting this may be a read error. This sequence joins TRBV20-1 and TRBJ2-1; D tentatively reads TRBD1 or TRBD2 (5 bases each). Germline V gene sequence: CDR1 DFQATT, CDR2 SNEGSKA (reference sequence). The CDR3 spans 12 residues. Here the CDR3 reads CSVEGSYNERFF. The CDR3, as DNA: TGCAGTGTTGAGGGGTCCTACAATGAGCGGTTCTTC.